The 5 T cell receptor beta chains below were found in one sample sequenced in a study of T cells in Graves' hyperthyroidism and ophthalmopathy. RNA transcripts provided the source from which TCR beta CDR3 regions were amplified. First-round RT-PCR with HTBI primers amplified the TCR CDR3 region. TCRdb re-analysed the multiplex PCR reads in MiXCR, keeping a single row per CDR3 protein. The sample has around 600,000 distinct CDR3 sequences, about a sixth seen once. The sequenced material came from blood. These receptors came from a woman in her 30s with Graves' hyperthyroidism.

This clonotype has ten or more counts. The chain joins TRBV12-3 or TRBV12-4 to TRBJ1-5; 8 positions match TRBD1. V lost 2 bases to trimming and J lost 4 bases; unmatched junction nucleotides: 7. The CDR3 is made up of 16 amino acids. CDR3 residues: CASSLTTGAGNQPQHF. In DNA form, the CDR3 reads TGTGCCAGCAGTTTAACGACAGGGGCAGGAAATCAGCCCCAGCATTTT.

This clonotype appeared a single time. This chain connects TRBV10-3 to TRBJ2-7; D is possibly TRBD2 (5 bases). Trimming pared 8 bases from V and 5 bases from J, leaving 22 bases between. The germline V gene encodes CDR1 ENHRY and CDR2 SYGVKD. The CDR3 loop spans 15 amino acids. The CDR3 coding sequence is TGTGCCATCCTTCGCCATAGTGGGAGTACAGACGAGCAGTACTTC. Its translation: CAILRHSGSTDEQYF.

This clonotype has at least ten counts. The chain couples TRBV7-9 to TRBJ2-7, with D possibly matching TRBD1 (6 bases). Germline values: CDR1 SEHNR, CDR2 FQNEAQ (reference sequence). Trimming took 6 bases from V and 6 from J, leaving 15 bases between them. The CDR3 totals 13 residues. CDR3 nucleotides: TGTGCCAGCAGGGACAAACAGGGTCTCGAGCAGTACTTC. Its translation: CASRDKQGLEQYF.

In this sample, this clonotype turned up a few times. This chain connects TRBV6-1 to TRBJ2-7; D gene ambiguous. Germline V gene sequence: CDR1 MNHNS, CDR2 SASEGT. V shed 2 bases and J shed 5 bases, with 7 bases lying between them. The CDR3 contains 12 residues. CDR3 sequence reads: CASSEHYDEQYF. CDR3 sequence (DNA): TGTGCCAGCAGTGAACACTACGACGAGCAGTACTTC.

This clonotype has at least ten counts. V gene TRBV29-1 combines with J gene TRBJ1-2; TRBD1 aligns across 8 bases. The CDR3 has 14 amino acids. Unmatched junction bases numbered 6, after V lost 3 bases and J lost 3 bases. Looked up from germline, CDR1 is SQVTM and CDR2 is ANQGSEA. The chain's CDR3 is CSVDLGQGDYGYTF. In DNA form, the CDR3 reads TGCAGCGTTGACCTAGGACAGGGTGACTATGGCTACACCTTC.